Here is one TCR beta chain with its context. No antigen is known for it. Profiling relied on immunoSEQ multiplex PCR, and the TCRdb table lists in-frame clones only, not all of them. The top ten clones hold less than 6% of a sample with fewer than 150,000 clones, around 89% of them seen once. J was trimmed by 6 bases and V by 4 bases; bases with no gene match: 11. The CDR3 covers 15 residues. The germline gives CDR1 SQVTM, CDR2 ANQGSEA. The sample comes from a study of T cell responses to AZD1222 COVID-19 vaccine. Whole-study results and caveats: Reportedly, close to half of spike-specific TCRs are directed against unmutated variant regions.

The chain joins TRBV29-1 to TRBJ2-7, with 11 bases aligning to TRBD2. The starting material was peripheral blood, obtained on day 0 of AZD1222 vaccination. The clonotype originates from an adult in good health. CDR3 DNA sequence: TGCAGCGTTGTTGGTGTGGGCACTAGCGGGGGCGAGCAGTACTTC. This sequence encodes CSVVGVGTSGGEQYF.